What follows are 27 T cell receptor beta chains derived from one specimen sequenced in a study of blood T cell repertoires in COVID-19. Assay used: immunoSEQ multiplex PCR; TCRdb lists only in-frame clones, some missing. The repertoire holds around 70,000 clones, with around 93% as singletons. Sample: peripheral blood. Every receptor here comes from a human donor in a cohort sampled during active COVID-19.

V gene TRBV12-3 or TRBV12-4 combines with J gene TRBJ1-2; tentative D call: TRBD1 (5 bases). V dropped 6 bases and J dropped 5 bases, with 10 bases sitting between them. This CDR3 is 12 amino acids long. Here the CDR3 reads CASSSQVYGYTF. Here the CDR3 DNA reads TGTGCCAGCAGCTCACAGGTATATGGCTACACCTTC.

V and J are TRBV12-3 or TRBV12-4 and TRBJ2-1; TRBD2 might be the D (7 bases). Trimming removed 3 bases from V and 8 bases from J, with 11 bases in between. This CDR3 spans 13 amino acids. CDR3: CASSFGGAHEQFF. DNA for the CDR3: TGTGCCAGCAGTTTTGGGGGGGCTCATGAGCAGTTCTTC.

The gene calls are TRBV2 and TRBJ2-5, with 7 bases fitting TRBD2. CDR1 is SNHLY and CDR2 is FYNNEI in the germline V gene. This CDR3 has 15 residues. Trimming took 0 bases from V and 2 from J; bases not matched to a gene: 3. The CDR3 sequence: CASSEATSRQETQYF. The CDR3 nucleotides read TGTGCCAGCAGTGAAGCGACTAGCAGACAAGAGACCCAGTACTTC. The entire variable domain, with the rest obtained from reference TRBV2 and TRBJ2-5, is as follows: EPEVTQTPSHQVTQMGQEVILRCVPISNHLYFYWYRQILGQKVEFLVSFYNNEISEKSEIFDDQFSVERPDGSNFTLKIRSTKLEDSAMYFCASSEATSRQETQYFGPGTRLLVL.

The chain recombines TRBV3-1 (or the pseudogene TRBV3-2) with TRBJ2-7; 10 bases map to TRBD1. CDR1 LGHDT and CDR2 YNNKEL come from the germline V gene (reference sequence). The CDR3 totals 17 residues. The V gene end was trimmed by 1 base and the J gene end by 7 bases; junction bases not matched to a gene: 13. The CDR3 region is CASSQVGPGQGYWEQYF. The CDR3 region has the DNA TGTGCCAGCAGCCAAGTGGGACCGGGACAGGGGTACTGGGAGCAGTACTTC.

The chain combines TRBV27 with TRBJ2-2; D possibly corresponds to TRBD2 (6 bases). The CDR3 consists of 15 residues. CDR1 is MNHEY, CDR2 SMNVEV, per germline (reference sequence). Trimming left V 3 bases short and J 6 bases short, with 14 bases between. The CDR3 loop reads CASSFFGGSPGELFF. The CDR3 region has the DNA TGTGCCAGCAGTTTCTTTGGGGGGTCTCCCGGGGAGCTGTTTTTT.

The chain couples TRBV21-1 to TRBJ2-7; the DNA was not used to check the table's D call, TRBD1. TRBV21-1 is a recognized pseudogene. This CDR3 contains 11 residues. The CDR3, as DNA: TGTGCCAGCAGCAAAAAGGACATGCAGTACTTC. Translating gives CASSKKDMQYF.

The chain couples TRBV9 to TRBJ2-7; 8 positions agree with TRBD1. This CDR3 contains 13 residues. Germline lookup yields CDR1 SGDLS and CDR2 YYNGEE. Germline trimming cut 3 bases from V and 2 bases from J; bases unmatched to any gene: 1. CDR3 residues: CASSGTGTYEQYF. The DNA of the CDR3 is TGTGCCAGCAGCGGGACAGGGACCTACGAGCAGTACTTC.

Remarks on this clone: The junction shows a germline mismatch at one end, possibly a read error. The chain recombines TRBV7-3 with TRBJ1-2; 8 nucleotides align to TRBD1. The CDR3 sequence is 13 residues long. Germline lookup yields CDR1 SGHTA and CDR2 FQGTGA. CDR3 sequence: CASSPRQGLWLHF. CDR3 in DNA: TGTGCCAGCAGCCCTCGACAGGGGTTGTGGCTACACTTC.

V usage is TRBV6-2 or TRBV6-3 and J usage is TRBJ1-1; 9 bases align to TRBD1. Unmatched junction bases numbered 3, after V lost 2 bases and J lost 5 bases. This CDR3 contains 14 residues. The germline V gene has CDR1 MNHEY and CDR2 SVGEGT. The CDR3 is CASSYTGQGTEAFF. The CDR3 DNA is TGTGCCAGCAGTTACACAGGACAGGGGACTGAAGCTTTCTTT.

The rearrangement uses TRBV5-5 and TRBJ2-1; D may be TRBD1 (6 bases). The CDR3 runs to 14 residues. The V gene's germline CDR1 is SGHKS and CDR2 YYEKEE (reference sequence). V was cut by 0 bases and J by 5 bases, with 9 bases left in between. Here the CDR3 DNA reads TGTGCCAGCAGCTTGGAGGACAGCAACAATGAGCAGTTCTTC. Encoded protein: CASSLEDSNNEQFF.

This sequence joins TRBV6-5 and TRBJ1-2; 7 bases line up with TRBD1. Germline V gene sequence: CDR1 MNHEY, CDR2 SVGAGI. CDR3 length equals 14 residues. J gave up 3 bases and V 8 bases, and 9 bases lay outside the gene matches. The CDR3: CASRSQGRDYGYTF. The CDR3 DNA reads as TGTGCCAGCCGATCACAGGGGCGAGACTATGGCTACACCTTC.

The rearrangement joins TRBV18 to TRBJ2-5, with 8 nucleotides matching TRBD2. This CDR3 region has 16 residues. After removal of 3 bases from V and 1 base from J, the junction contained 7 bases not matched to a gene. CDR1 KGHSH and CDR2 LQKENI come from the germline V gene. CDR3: CASSPSLAGGQETQYF. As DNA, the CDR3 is TGTGCCAGCTCACCGAGCCTAGCGGGCGGCCAAGAGACCCAGTACTTC.

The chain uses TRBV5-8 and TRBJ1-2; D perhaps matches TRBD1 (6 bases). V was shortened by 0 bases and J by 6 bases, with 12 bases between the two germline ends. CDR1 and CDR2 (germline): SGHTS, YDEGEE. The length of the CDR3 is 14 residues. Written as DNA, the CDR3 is TGTGCCAGCAGCTTGGGCCCAGGGGTACATGGCTACACCTTC. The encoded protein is CASSLGPGVHGYTF.

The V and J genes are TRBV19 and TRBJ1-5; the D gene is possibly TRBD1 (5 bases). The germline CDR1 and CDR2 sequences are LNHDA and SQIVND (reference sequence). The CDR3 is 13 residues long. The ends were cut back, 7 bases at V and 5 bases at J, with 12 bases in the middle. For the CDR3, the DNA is TGTGCCAGTAATCGGGGAGGGGATCAGCCCCAGCATTTT. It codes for CASNRGGDQPQHF.

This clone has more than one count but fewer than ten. The CDR3 protein is CASSEKEWTGNYEQYF. The CDR3 coding sequence is TGTGCCAGCAGTGAAAAGGAGTGGACAGGGAACTACGAGCAGTACTTC. The V and J genes are TRBV2 and TRBJ2-7, with 8 positions matching TRBD1. This CDR3 region has 16 residues. The germline V gene encodes CDR1 SNHLY and CDR2 FYNNEI. Trimming cost V 2 bases and J 3 bases; bases outside gene matches: 9.

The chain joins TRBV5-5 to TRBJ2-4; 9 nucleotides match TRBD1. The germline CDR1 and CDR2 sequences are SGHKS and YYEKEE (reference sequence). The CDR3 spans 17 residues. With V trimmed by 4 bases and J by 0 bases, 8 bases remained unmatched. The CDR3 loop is CASSLGTGMEAKNIQYF. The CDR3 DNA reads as TGTGCCAGCAGCCTCGGGACAGGGATGGAAGCCAAAAACATTCAGTACTTC.

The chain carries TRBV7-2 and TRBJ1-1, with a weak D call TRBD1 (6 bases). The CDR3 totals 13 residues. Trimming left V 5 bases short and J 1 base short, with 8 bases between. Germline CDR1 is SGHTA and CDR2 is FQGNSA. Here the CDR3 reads CASSKQGNTEAFF. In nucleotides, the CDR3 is TGTGCCAGCAGCAAACAGGGGAACACTGAAGCTTTCTTT.

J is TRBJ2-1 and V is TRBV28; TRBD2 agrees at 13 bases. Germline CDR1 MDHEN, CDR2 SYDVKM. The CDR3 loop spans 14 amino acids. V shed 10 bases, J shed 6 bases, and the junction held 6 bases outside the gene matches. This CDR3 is CAIQRTSGSNEQFF. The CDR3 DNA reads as TGTGCCATTCAAAGGACTAGCGGGAGCAATGAGCAGTTCTTC.

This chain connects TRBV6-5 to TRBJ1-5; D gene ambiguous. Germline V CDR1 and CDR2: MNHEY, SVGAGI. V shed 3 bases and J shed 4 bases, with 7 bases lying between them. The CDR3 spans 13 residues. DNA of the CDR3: TGTGCCAGCAGTTATAAGCTAAATCAGCCCCAGCATTTT. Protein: CASSYKLNQPQHF.

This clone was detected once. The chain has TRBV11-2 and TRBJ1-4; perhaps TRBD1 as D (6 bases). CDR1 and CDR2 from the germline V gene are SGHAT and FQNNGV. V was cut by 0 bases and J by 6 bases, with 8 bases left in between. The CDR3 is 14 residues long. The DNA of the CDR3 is TGTGCCAGCAGCTTAGACCCAGGGGATGAAAAACTGTTTTTT. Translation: CASSLDPGDEKLFF.

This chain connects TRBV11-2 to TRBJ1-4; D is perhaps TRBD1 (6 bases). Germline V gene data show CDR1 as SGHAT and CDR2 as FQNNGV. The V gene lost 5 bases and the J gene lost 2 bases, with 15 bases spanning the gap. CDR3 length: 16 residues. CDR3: CASSQNRGATNEKLFF. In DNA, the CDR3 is TGTGCCAGCAGCCAAAATCGGGGGGCTACTAATGAAAAACTGTTTTTT.

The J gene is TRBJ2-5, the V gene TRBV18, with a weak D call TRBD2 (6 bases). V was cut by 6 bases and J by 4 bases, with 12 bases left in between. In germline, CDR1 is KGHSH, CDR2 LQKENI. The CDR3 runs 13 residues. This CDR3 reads CASSGGMIETQYF. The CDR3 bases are TGTGCCAGCTCGGGAGGCATGATAGAGACCCAGTACTTC.

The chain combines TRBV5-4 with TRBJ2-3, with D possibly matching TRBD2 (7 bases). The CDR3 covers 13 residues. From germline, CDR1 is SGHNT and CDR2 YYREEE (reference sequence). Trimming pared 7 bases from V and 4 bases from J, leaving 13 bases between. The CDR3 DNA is TGTGCCAGCGGGGGGGCGCGCTCAGATACGCAGTATTTT. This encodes CASGGARSDTQYF. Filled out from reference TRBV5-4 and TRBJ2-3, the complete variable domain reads ETGVTQSPTHLIKTRGQQVTLRCSSQSGHNTVSWYQQALGQGPQFIFQYYREEENGRGNFPPRFSGLQFPNYSSELNVNALELDDSALYLCASGGARSDTQYFGPGTRLTVL.

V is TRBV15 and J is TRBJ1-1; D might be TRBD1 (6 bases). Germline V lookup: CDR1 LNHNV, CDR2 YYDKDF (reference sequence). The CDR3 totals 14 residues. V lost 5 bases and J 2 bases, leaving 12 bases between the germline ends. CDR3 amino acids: CATSAHRDNTEAFF. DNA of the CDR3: TGTGCCACCAGCGCACACAGGGATAACACTGAAGCTTTCTTT.

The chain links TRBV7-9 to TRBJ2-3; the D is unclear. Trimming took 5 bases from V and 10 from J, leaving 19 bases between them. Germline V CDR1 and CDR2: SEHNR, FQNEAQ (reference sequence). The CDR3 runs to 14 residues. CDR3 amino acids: CASSHRQDGRSQYF. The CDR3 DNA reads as TGTGCCAGCAGCCACCGACAAGACGGTCGTTCGCAGTATTTT.

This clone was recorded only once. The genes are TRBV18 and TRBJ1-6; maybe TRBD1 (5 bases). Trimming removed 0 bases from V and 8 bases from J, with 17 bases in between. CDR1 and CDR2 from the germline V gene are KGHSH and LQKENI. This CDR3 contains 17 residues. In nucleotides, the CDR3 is TGTGCCAGCTCACCACCGATCGGGCAGGGTGTCGATTCACCCCTCCACTTT. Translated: CASSPPIGQGVDSPLHF.

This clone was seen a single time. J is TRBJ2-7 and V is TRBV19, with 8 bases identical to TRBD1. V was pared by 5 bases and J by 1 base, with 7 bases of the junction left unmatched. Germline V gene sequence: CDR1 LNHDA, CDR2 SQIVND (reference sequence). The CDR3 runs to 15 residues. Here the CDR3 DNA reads TGTGCCAGTAGTCAAGACAGGGGAGCATCCTACGAGCAGTACTTC. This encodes CASSQDRGASYEQYF. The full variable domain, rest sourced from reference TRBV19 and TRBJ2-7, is DGGITQSPKYLFRKEGQNVTLSCEQNLNHDAMYWYRQDPGQGLRLIYYSQIVNDFQKGDIAEGYSVSREKKESFPLTVTSAQKNPTAFYLCASSQDRGASYEQYFGPGTRLTVT.